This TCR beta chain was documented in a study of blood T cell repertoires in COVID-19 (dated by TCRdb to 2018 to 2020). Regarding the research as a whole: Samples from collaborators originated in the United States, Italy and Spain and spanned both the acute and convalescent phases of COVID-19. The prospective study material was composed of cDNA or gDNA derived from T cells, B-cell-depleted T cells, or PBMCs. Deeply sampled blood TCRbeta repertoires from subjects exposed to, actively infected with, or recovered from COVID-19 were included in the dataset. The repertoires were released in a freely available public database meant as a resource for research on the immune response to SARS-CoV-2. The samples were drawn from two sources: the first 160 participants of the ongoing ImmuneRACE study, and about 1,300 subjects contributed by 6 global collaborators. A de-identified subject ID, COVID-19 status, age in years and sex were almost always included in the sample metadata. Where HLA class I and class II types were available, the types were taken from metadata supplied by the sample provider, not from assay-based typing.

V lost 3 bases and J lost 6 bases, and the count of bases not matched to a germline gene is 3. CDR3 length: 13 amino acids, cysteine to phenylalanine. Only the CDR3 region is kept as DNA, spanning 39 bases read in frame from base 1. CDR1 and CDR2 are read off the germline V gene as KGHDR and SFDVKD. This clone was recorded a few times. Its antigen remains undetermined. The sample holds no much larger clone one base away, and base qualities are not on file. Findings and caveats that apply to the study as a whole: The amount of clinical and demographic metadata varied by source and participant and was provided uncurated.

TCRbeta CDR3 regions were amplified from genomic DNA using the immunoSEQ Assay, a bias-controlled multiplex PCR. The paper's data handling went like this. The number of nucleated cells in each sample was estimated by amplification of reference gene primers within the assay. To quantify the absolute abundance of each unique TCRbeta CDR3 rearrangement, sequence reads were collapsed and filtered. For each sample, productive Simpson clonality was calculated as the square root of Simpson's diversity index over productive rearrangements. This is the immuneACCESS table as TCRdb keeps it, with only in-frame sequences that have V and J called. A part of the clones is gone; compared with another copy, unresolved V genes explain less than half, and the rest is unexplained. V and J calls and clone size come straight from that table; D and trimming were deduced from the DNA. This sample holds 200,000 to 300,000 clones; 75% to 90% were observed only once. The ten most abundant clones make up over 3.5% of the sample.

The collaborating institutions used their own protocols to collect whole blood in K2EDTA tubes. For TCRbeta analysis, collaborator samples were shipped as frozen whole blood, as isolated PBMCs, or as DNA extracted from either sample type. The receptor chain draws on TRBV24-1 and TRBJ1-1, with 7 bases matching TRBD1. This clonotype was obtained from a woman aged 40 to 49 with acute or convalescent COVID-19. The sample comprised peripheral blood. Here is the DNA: TGTGCCACCAGTGATGACCAGGGGGCTGAAGCTTTCTTT. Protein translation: CATSDDQGAEAFF.